This T cell receptor beta chain was captured by sequencing in a study of T-cell reconstitution after alpha-beta-depleted transplantation in children. This clonotype was recorded many times. Its cognate antigen is unknown. Unique molecular identifiers were incorporated into the prepared TCRbeta library. MiXCR was run by TCRdb on the PCR reads, yielding one entry per CDR3 protein. This table holds roughly 280,000 distinct CDR3 sequences, roughly 10% found once. Study-wide findings and caveats: TCRbeta diversity was high at day 60 in some patients (a result of surviving recipient T cells and thymic progenitors). Most T-cell counts and diversity one year after the transplant came from T cells that were newly produced. Expanded graft clones numbering several hundred reportedly gave rise to alpha-beta T cells about two months after transplant.

Deletions cut 7 bases from V and 1 base from J, with 10 bases between. CDR1 and CDR2 (germline): SGHAT, FQNNGV. This CDR3 comprises 14 residues. This TCR came from a male patient aged 2-15 years who had a stem cell transplant for chronic granulomatous disease, so the T cells may come from the graft donor. Sequences were derived from peripheral blood, sampled 180 days after TCRalphabeta/CD19-depleted stem cell transplant. V and J are TRBV11-2 and TRBJ2-2, with D perhaps matching TRBD1 (5 bases). CDR3 in DNA: TGTGCCAGCAACCTAAGGGGGAACACCGGGGAGCTGTTTTTT. This encodes CASNLRGNTGELFF.